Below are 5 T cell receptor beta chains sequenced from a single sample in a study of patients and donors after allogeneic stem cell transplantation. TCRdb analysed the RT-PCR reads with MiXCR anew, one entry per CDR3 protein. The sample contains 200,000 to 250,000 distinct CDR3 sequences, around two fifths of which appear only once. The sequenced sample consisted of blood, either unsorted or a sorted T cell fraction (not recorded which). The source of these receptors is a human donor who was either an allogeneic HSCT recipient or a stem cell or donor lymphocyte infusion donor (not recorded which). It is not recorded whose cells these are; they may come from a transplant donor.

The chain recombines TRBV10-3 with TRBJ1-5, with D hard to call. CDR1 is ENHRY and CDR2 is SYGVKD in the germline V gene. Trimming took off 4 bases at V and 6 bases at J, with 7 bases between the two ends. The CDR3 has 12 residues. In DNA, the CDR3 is TGTGCCATCAGTGGCCCGGGTCAGCCCCAGCATTTT. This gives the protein CAISGPGQPQHF.

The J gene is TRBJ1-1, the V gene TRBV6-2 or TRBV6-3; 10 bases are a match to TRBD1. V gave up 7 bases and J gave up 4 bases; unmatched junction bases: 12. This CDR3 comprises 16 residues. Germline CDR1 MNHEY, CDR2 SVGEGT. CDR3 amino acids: CASNTLKDRGSTEAFF. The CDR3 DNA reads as TGTGCCAGCAATACATTGAAGGACAGGGGGAGCACTGAAGCTTTCTTT.

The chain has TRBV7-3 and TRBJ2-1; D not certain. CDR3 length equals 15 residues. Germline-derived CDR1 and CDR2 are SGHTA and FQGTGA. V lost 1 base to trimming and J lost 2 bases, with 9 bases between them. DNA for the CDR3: TGTGCCAGCAGCTTAATAGCCCCTGCCTACAATGAGCAGTTCTTC. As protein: CASSLIAPAYNEQFF.

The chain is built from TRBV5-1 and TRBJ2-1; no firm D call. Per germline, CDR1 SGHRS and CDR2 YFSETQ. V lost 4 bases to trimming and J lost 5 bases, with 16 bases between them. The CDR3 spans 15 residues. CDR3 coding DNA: TGCGCCAGCAGCCCGGACCCAGAGGCGCACAATGAGCAGTTCTTC. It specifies CASSPDPEAHNEQFF.

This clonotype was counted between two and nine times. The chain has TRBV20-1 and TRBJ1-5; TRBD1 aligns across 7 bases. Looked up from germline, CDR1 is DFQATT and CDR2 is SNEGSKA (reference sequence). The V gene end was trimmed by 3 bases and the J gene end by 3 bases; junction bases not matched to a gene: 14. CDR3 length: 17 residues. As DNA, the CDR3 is TGCAGTGCTAGTCCTATTTGGGGACAGCCATCCAATCAGCCCCAGCATTTT. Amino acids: CSASPIWGQPSNQPQHF.